This entry is about one T cell receptor (beta chain). Its specificity is not known. The sample originates from a study of a mutant IDH1 vaccine in newly diagnosed glioma. Across the study: Eight vaccinations were given in weeks 1, 3, 5, 7, 11, 15, 19 and 23. Treated patients, averaging around 40 years, were 62.5% male and about 38% female.

Generated by immunoSEQ multiplex PCR, the TCRdb table keeps only in-frame clones and is missing some. The profile shows about 25,000 clones, 65% to 80% of them singletons. Time point noted: week 5, during vaccination. Topical imiquimod was applied with each vaccine dose, which held 300 ug of mutant IDH1 20-mer peptide. In every donor, the tumor was a new WHO grade 3 or 4 IDH1-mutant, ATRX-lost astrocytoma. The germline V gene encodes CDR1 SGHVS and CDR2 FQNEAQ. This CDR3 region has 14 residues. V lost 5 bases, J lost 5 bases, and 15 bases lay in between. The source of this sequence is a man in his forties with glioma. The rearrangement uses TRBV7-8 and TRBJ1-1; TRBD1 might be the D (5 bases). The sample in question was PBMCs, obtained from a glioma patient whose treatment included an IDH1 peptide vaccine. CDR3 amino acids: CASSRTEGRTEAFF. The CDR3 DNA follows: TGTGCCAGCAGCCGAACCGAGGGGAGAACTGAAGCTTTCTTT.